This is a list of T cell receptor beta chains from one sample in a study of PD-1 blockade in classical Hodgkin lymphoma. Measured with immunoSEQ multiplex PCR; TCRdb has only the in-frame clones, and not every one. The sample records about 6,800 clones, less than 80% being singletons. The specimen was peripheral blood mononuclear cells (PBMCs), collected before the second cycle of nivolumab. Receptors originate from a human donor with classical Hodgkin lymphoma. CDR3s include the opening cysteine and the closing phenylalanine or tryptophan. Fields, in order: J gene, V gene, CDR3 protein.

>TRBJ2-3|TRBV5-1
CASSLDSSTDTQYF
>TRBJ1-2|TRBV6-5
CASRNNYGYTF
>TRBJ1-4|TRBV28
CASSWTTVGEKLFF
>TRBJ2-2|TRBV7-6
CASSQEPRGGGTGELFF
>TRBJ2-5|TRBV5-6
CASSSNGGTPVDTQYF
>TRBJ2-1|TRBV6-5
CASTGTGIYEQFF
>TRBJ2-7|TRBV29-1
CSVEERGRGKVKQYF
>TRBJ2-7|TRBV5-4
CASSPSGGRMHEQYF
>TRBJ1-1|TRBV5-1
CASSSQAPRNTEAFF
>TRBJ1-1|TRBV9
CASSVGQPGTEAFF
>TRBJ2-5|TRBV2
CASSGDFGQGSETQYF
>TRBJ2-5|TRBV9
CASSVDRAGIMSEQYF
>TRBJ1-1|TRBV2
CASSQQGSNTEAFF
>TRBJ2-1|TRBV28
CASSRGLAGIYNEQFF
>TRBJ1-6|TRBV5-6
CASSLGTGGDSPLHF
>TRBJ2-7|TRBV7-6
CASSLAFGEGHEQYF
>TRBJ2-1|TRBV9
CASSVGGTVYNEQFF
>TRBJ2-2|TRBV5-4
CASRYGGTTPGELFF
>TRBJ1-1|TRBV4-2
CASSPKGAAGLNTEAFF
>TRBJ1-4|TRBV11-2
CASSLENLGSQKLFF
>TRBJ2-3|TRBV5-1
CASSLEGGSLADTQYF
>TRBJ2-7|TRBV5-4
CASSSAILAGKWYF
>TRBJ2-1|TRBV7-3
CASSPPGTSGYNEQFF
>TRBJ2-7|TRBV2
CASSEEWGYEQYF
>TRBJ2-7|TRBV13
CASSVKGAWGYEQYF
>TRBJ1-5|TRBV29-1
CSVGTGGGNQPQHF
>TRBJ2-5|TRBV5-6
CASRQTGGNQYQETQYF
>TRBJ2-7|TRBV7-2
CASSLSKGLYEQYF
>TRBJ2-3|TRBV7-2
CASSQGNGPPTDTQYF
>TRBJ2-5|TRBV7-3
CASSSDRQETQYF
>TRBJ2-3|TRBV11-2
CASSLPGTDTQYF
>TRBJ1-2|TRBV7-2
CASSAHNQVSGYTF
>TRBJ1-4|TRBV7-9
CASSTDRRLNEKLFF
>TRBJ2-3|TRBV6-1
CASSAMTGRSDTQYF
>TRBJ1-5|TRBV19
CASSMRQGGNQPQHF
>TRBJ2-2|TRBV28
CATYRDGNTGELFF
>TRBJ1-6|TRBV7-2
CASSLGGVGSPLHF
>TRBJ2-1|TRBV7-9
CASSWFTAGYYNEQFF
>TRBJ2-5|TRBV5-1
CASSLVGVGTQYF
>TRBJ2-1|TRBV5-1
CASSPFVGNEQFF
>TRBJ2-1|TRBV6-1
CASSELSRRGDEQFF
>TRBJ2-3|TRBV11-3
CASSFGGAGVRDTQYF
>TRBJ2-1|TRBV28
CASSSPLGREGRNEQFF
>TRBJ2-1|TRBV12-2
CASHPRGGTPPYNEQFF
>TRBJ1-3|TRBV7-2
CASSLGPGGNTIYF
>TRBJ2-1|TRBV5-1
CASKSTSGYNEQFF
>TRBJ2-1|TRBV6-6
CASGTNSDGGQFF
>TRBJ1-1|TRBV15
CATSRDLVTEAFF
>TRBJ1-2|TRBV5-4
CASSSWTGNNYGYTF
>TRBJ2-2|TRBV6-6
CASSGPAAFTGELFF
>TRBJ2-4|TRBV7-3
CASSLSVRQDIQYF
>TRBJ1-1|TRBV4-2
CASSQDTAADSIMNTEAFF
>TRBJ2-7|TRBV5-4
CASSLGKFYEQYF